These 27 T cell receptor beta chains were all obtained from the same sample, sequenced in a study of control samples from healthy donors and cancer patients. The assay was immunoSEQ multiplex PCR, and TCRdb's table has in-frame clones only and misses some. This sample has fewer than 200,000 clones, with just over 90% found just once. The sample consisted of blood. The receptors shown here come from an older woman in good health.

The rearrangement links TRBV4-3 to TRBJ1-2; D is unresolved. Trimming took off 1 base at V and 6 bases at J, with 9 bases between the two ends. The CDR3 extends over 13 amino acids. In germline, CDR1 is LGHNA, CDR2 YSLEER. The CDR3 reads CASSQVLEHGYTF. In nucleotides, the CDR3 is TGCGCCAGCAGCCAAGTCCTGGAGCATGGCTACACCTTC.

The chain's CDR3 is CASRPQGGGYGYTF. The CDR3 DNA follows: TGTGCCAGCAGACCACAGGGGGGCGGCTATGGCTACACCTTC. The chain couples TRBV3-1 (or the pseudogene TRBV3-2) to TRBJ1-2, with 8 bases lining up with TRBD1. V was pared by 6 bases and J by 4 bases, with 7 bases of the junction left unmatched. The CDR3 consists of 14 residues. The germline V gene has CDR1 LGHDT and CDR2 YNNKEL (reference sequence).

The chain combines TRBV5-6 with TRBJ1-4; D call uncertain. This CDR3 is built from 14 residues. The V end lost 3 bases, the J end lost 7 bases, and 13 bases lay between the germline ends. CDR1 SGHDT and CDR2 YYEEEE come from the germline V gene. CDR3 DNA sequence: TGTGCCAGCAGCTCTAGGCTGTGGGGTGAAAAACTGTTTTTT. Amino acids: CASSSRLWGEKLFF.

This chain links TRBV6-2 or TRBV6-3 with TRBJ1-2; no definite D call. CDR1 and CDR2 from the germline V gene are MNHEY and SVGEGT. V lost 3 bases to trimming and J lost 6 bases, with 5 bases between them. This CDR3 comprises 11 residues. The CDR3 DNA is TGTGCCAGCAGTTATCAGGATGGCTACACCTTC. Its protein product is CASSYQDGYTF.

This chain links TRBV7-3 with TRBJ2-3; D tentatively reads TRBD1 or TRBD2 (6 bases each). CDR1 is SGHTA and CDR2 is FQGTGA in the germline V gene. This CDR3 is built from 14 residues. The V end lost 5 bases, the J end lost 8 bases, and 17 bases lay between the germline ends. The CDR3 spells CASSNSGEGGTQYF. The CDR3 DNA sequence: TGTGCCAGCAGCAATAGCGGTGAGGGGGGTACGCAGTATTTT.

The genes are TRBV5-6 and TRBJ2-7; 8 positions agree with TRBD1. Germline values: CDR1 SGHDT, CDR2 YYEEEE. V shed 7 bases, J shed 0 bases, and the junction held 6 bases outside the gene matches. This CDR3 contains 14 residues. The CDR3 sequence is CASSQGESSYEQYF. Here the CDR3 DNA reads TGTGCCAGCTCACAGGGGGAGTCCTCCTACGAGCAGTACTTC.

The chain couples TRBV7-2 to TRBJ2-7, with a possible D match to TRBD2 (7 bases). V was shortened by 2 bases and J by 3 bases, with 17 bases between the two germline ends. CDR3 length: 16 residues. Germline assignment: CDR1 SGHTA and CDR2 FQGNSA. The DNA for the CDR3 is TGTGCCAGCAGCTTAAAATGGCAGGGAGGGGGCTACGAGCAGTACTTC. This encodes CASSLKWQGGGYEQYF. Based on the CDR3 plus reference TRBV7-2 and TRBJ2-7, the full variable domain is GAGVSQSPSNKVTEKGKDVELRCDPISGHTALYWYRQSLGQGLEFLIYFQGNSAPDKSGLPSDRFSAERTGGSVSTLTIQRTQQEDSAVYLCASSLKWQGGGYEQYFGPGTRLTVT.

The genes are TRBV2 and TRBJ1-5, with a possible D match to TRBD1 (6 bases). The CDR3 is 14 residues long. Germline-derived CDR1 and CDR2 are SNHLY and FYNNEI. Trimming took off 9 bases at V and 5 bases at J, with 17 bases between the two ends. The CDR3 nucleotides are TGTGCCAGTCGACAGGTCCGAGAAGATCAGCCCCAGCATTTT. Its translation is CASRQVREDQPQHF. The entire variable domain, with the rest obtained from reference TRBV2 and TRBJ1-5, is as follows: EPEVTQTPSHQVTQMGQEVILRCVPISNHLYFYWYRQILGQKVEFLVSFYNNEISEKSEIFDDQFSVERPDGSNFTLKIRSTKLEDSAMYFCASRQVREDQPQHFGDGTRLSIL.

The CDR3 nucleotides are TGTGCCAGCAGCTTAATGGCGCAGGGTGCTGGCGCCGGGGAGCTGTTTTTT. Translating gives CASSLMAQGAGAGELFF. The V gene is TRBV7-3, the J gene TRBJ2-2; D may be TRBD1 (5 bases). Trimming removed 1 base at V and 6 bases at J, with 18 bases between. This CDR3 contains 17 residues. From germline, CDR1 is SGHTA and CDR2 FQGTGA.

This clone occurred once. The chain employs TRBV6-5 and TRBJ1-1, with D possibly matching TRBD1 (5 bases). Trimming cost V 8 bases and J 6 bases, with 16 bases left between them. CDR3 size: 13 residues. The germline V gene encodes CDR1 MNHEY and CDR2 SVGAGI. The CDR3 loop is CASHGGGTSEAFF. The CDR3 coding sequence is TGTGCCAGCCACGGGGGAGGGACCTCTGAAGCTTTCTTT.

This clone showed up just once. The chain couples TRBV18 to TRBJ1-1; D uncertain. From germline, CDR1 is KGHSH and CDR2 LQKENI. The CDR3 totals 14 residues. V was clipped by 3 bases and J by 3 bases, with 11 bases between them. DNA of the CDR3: TGTGCCAGCTCACCCTCCGGGGTCGACACTGAAGCTTTCTTT. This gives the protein CASSPSGVDTEAFF.

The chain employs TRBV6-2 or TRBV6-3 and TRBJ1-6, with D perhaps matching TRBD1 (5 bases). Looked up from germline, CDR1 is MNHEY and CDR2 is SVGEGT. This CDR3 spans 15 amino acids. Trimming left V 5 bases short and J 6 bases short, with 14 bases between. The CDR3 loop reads CASSAWGGVNSPLHF. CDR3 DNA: TGTGCCAGCAGTGCGTGGGGGGGTGTTAATTCACCCCTCCACTTT.

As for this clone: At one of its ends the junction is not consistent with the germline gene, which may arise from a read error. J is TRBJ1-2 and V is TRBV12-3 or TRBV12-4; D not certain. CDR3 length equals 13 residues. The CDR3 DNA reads TGTGCCAACAGTTTATCCCCAGACTATGGCTACACCTTC. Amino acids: CANSLSPDYGYTF.

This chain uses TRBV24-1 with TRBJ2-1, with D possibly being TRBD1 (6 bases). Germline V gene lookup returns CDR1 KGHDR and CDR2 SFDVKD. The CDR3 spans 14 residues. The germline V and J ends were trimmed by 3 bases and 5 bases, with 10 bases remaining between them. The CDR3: CATSDPQGNNEQFF. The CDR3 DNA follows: TGTGCCACCAGTGATCCCCAGGGGAACAATGAGCAGTTCTTC.

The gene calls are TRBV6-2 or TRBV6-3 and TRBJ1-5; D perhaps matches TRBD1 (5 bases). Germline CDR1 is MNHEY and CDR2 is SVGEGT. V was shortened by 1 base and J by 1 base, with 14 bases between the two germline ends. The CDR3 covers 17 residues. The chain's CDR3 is CASSYWSNRQSNQPQHF. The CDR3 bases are TGTGCCAGCAGTTACTGGTCGAACAGGCAGAGCAATCAGCCCCAGCATTTT.

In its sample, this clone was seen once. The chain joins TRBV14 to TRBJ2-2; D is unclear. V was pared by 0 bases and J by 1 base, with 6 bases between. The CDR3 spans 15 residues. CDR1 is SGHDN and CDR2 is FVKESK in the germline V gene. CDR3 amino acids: CASSQDLQNTGELFF. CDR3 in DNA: TGTGCCAGCAGCCAAGACCTTCAGAACACCGGGGAGCTGTTTTTT.

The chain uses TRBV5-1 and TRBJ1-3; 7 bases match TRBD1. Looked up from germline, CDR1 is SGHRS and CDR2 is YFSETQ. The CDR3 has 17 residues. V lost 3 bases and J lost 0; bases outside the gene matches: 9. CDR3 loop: CASSSGLDRDSGNTIYF. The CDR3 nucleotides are TGCGCCAGCAGCTCTGGCCTTGACAGGGACTCTGGAAACACCATATATTTT.

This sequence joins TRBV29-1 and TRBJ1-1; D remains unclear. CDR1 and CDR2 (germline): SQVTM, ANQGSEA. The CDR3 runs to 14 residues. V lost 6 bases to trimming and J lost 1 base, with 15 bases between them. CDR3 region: CSVVMITENTEAFF. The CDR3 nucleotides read TGCAGCGTCGTAATGATAACAGAGAACACTGAAGCTTTCTTT.

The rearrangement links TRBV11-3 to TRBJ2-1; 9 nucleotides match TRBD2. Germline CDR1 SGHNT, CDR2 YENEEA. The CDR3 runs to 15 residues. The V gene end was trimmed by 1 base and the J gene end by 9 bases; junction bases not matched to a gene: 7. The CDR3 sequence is CASSLASGVSSEQFF. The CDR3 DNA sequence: TGTGCCAGCAGCTTAGCTAGCGGGGTTTCAAGTGAGCAGTTCTTC.

DNA for the CDR3: TGTGCCAGCAGCTTAGAAATGTATGGCTACACCTTC. Translation gives CASSLEMYGYTF. The chain recombines TRBV7-9 with TRBJ1-2; no clear D gene. Trimming removed 1 base at V and 5 bases at J, with 5 bases between. From germline, CDR1 is SEHNR and CDR2 FQNEAQ (reference sequence). The CDR3 has 12 residues.

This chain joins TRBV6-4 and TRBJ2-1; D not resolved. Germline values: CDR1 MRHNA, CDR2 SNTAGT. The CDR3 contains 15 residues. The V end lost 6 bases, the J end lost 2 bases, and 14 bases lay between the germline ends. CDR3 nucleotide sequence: TGTGCCAGCAGGATGTATCCTACACCCTACAATGAGCAGTTCTTC. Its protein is CASRMYPTPYNEQFF.

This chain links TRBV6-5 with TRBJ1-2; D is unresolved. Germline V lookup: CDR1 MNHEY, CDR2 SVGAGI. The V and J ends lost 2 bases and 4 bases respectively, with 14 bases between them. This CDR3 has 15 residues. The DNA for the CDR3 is TGTGCCAGCAGTTACAGCGGCGCAGATAGCTATGGCTACACCTTC. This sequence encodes CASSYSGADSYGYTF.

This CDR3 is CASSSTGGLGEQYF. The CDR3 bases are TGTGCCAGCAGCTCGACAGGGGGCCTGGGGGAGCAGTACTTC. The chain employs TRBV13 and TRBJ2-7, with 10 bases aligning to TRBD1. CDR1 and CDR2 (germline): PRHDT, FYEKMQ (reference sequence). J lost 7 bases, V lost 4 bases, and 7 bases had no gene match. This CDR3 spans 14 amino acids.

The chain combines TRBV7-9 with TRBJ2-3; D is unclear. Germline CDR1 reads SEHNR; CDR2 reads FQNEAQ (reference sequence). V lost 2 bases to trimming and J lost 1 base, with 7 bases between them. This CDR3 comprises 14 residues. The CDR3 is CASSLSFGTDTQYF. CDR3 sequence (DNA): TGTGCCAGCAGCTTATCTTTCGGCACAGATACGCAGTATTTT.

The CDR3 region has the DNA TGTGCCAGCAGCCCCGCAGGGGTTTACACCGGGGAGCTGTTTTTT. It is translated as CASSPAGVYTGELFF. The V and J genes are TRBV3-1 (or the pseudogene TRBV3-2) and TRBJ2-2; D is possibly TRBD1 (6 bases). V was cut by 4 bases and J by 3 bases, with 12 bases left in between. Germline CDR1 is LGHDT and CDR2 is YNNKEL (reference sequence). This CDR3 is 15 amino acids long.

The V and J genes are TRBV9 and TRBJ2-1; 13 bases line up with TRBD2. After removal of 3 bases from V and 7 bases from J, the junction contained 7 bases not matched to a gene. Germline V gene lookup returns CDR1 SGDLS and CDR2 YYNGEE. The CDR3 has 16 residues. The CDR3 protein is CASSGTSGGAWNEQFF. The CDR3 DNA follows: TGTGCCAGCAGCGGCACTAGCGGGGGGGCTTGGAATGAGCAGTTCTTC.

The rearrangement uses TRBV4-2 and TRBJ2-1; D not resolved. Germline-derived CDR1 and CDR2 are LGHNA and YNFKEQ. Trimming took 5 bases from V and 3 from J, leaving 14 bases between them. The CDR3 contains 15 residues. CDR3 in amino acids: CASSFKGPGYNEQFF. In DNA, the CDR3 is TGTGCCAGCAGCTTCAAGGGCCCGGGCTACAATGAGCAGTTCTTC.